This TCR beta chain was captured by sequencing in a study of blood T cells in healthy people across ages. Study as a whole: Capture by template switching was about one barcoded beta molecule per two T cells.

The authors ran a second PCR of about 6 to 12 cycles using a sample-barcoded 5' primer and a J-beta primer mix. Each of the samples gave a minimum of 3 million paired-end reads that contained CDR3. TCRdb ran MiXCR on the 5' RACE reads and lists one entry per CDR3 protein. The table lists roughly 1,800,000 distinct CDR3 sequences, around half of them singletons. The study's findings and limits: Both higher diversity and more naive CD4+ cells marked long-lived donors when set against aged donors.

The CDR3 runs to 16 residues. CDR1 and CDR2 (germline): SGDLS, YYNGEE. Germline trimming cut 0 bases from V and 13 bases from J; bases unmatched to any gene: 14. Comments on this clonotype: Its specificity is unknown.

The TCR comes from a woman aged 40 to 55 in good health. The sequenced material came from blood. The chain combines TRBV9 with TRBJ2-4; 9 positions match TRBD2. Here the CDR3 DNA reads TGTGCCAGCAGCGTAGCTACGCGGGGGGGCCAGAATGAGCAGTACTTC. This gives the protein CASSVATRGGQNEQYF.